This T cell receptor beta chain was observed in a study of blood T cell repertoires in COVID-19. Background on the study: The samples span acute and convalescent COVID-19 from the United States, Italy and Spain. Sources were T cells, B-cell-depleted T cells, or PBMCs; the material itself was cDNA or gDNA.

In the authors' methods: Estimation of nucleated cell counts relied on the amplification of reference gene primers. Profiled with immunoSEQ multiplex PCR; TCRdb holds only in-frame clones, not every one. The D gene and trimming were derived from the DNA, and the V and J assignments and clone size from that table. The sample shows about 150,000 clones, about 80% of them seen only once. The sample taken for sequencing was peripheral blood. The clonotype originates from a man aged 60 to 69 with acute or convalescent COVID-19.

CDR3 coding DNA: TGTGCCACCAATGTCCGGGACAGCCGGGGGTACACCTTC. Protein: CATNVRDSRGYTF. The chain uses TRBV10-3 and TRBJ1-2, with 7 bases fitting TRBD1. The J segment lost 11 bases and the V segment lost 10 bases, leaving 16 bases of the junction unmatched. The CDR3 has 13 amino acids. Germline assignment: CDR1 ENHRY and CDR2 SYGVKD.